The sequence of this TCR beta chain was determined in a study of blood T cell repertoires in COVID-19. This clone occurred once. Individuals drawn from 24 US areas were about 18 to 89 years old. The protocol was immunoSEQ multiplex PCR, while the TCRdb copy is restricted to in-frame clones and leaves out a portion. This table holds about 210,000 clones, roughly 88% found once. Germline V CDR1 and CDR2: LGHDT, YNNKEL (reference sequence). The CDR3 runs to 15 residues. V was pared by 8 bases and J by 7 bases, with 11 bases of the junction left unmatched. The clonotype was recovered from a man aged 40-55 years with acute COVID-19. V usage is TRBV3-1 (or the pseudogene TRBV3-2) and J usage is TRBJ2-1; TRBD1 agrees at 10 bases. Sequences were obtained from PBMCs or T cells enriched from blood (not recorded which). The CDR3 bases are TGTGCCAGCGCGATTCTGGGACAGGGGACTAATGAGCAGTTCTTC. Translated: CASAILGQGTNEQFF.